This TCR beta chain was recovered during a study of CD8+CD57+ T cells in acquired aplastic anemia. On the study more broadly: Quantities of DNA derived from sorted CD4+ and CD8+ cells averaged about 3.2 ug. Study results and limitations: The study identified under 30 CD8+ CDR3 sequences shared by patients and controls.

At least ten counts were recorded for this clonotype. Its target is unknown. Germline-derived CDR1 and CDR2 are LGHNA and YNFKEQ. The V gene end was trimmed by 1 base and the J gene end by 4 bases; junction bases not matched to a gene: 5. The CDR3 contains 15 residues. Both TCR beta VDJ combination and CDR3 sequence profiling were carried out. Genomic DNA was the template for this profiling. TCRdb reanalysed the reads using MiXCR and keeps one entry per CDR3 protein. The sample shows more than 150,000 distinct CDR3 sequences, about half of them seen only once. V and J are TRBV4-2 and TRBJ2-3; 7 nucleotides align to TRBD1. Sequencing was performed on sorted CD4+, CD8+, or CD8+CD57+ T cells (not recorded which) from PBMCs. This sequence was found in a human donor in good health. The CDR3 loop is CASSQGTTGADTQYF. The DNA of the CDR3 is TGTGCCAGCAGCCAAGGGACCACAGGGGCAGATACGCAGTATTTT.